The entry that follows covers one T cell receptor (beta chain) sequence. The CDR3 sequence is 15 residues long. V was cut by 0 bases and J by 4 bases, with 11 bases left in between. The V gene's germline CDR1 is LNHNV and CDR2 YYDKDF (reference sequence). This record belongs to a study of blood T cell repertoires in COVID-19. Sequencing used immunoSEQ multiplex PCR; TCRdb keeps in-frame clones, though not all of them. The table includes 130,000 or so clones, 70% to 80% detected once. V and J are TRBV15 and TRBJ2-3; D possibly corresponds to TRBD1 (5 bases). This clonotype originated in a man between 50 and 59 years old with acute or convalescent COVID-19. The sample comprised peripheral blood. CDR3 nucleotides: TGTGCCACCAGCAGAGAGACGACAGACCCAGATACGCAGTATTTT. It yields the protein CATSRETTDPDTQYF.